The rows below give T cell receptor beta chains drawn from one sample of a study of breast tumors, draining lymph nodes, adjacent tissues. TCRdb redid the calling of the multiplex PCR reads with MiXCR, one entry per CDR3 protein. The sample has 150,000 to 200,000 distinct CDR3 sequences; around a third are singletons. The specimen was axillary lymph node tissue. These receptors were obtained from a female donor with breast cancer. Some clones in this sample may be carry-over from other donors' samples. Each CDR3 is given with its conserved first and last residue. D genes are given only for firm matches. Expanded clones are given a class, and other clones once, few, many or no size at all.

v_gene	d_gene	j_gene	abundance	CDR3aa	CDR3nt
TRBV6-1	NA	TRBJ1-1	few	CAGSHRENTEAFF	TGTGCCGGGTCTCACAGGGAGAACACTGAAGCTTTCTTT
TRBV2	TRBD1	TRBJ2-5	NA	CASSETTGGTETQYF	TGTGCCAGCAGTGAAACGACAGGGGGAACAGAGACCCAGTACTTC
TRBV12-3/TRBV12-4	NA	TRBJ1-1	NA	CASSSGQKNTEAFF	TGTGCCAGCAGTTCCGGACAGAAGAACACTGAAGCTTTCTTT
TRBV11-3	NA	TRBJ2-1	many	CASSQIKESEQFF	TGTGCCAGCAGCCAGATAAAAGAGAGTGAGCAGTTCTTC
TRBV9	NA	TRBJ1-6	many	CASSVGLSNNSPLHF	TGTGCCAGCAGCGTAGGGCTGTCGAATAATTCACCCCTCCACTTT
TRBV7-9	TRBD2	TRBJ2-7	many	CASSSLAGTYEQYF	TGTGCCAGCAGCTCCTTAGCGGGAACCTACGAGCAGTACTTC
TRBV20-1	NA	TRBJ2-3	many	CSASEASTDTQYF	TGCAGTGCTAGCGAGGCTAGCACAGATACGCAGTATTTT
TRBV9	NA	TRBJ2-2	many	CASSPGTYAGELFF	TGTGCCAGCAGCCCCGGGACCTACGCCGGGGAGCTGTTTTTT
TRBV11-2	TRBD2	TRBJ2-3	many	CASSLGVSGGRTDTQYF	TGTGCCAGCAGCCTCGGCGTTAGCGGGGGTCGCACAGATACGCAGTATTTT
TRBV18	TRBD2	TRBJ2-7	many	CASSPSGRAYEQYF	TGTGCCAGCTCACCCAGCGGGAGGGCCTACGAGCAGTACTTC
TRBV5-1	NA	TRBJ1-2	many	CASSLWGFGGYTF	TGCGCCAGCAGCTTGTGGGGTTTCGGAGGCTACACCTTC
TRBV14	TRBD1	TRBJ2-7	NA	CASSQISGTGELAYEQYF	TGTGCCAGCAGCCAAATCTCCGGGACAGGGGAATTGGCCTACGAGCAGTACTTC
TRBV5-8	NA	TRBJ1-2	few	CASSPGQNVNYGYTF	TGTGCCAGCAGCCCCGGACAGAATGTTAACTATGGCTACACCTTC
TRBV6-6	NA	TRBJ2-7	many	CASSLGRGLSYEQYF	TGTGCCAGCAGCCTAGGACGAGGGTTATCCTACGAGCAGTACTTC
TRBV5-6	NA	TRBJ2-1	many	CASSLQQGDEQFF	TGTGCCAGCAGCTTGCAACAGGGCGATGAGCAGTTCTTC
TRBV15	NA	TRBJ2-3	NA	CATSRDRVASTDTQYF	TGTGCCACCAGCAGAGATCGGGTAGCAAGCACAGATACGCAGTATTTT
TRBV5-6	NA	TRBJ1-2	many	CASSFAPSDDGYTF	TGTGCCAGCAGCTTCGCGCCCAGTGATGATGGCTACACCTTC
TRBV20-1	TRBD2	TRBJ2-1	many	CSARDPGLAVSYNEQFF	TGCAGTGCTAGAGACCCTGGACTAGCGGTCTCCTACAATGAGCAGTTCTTC
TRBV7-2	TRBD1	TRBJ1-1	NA	CASRSRDSVNTEAFF	TGTGCCAGCAGATCCCGGGACAGTGTGAACACTGAAGCTTTCTTT
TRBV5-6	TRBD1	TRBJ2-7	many	CASSFQTGDEQYF	TGTGCCAGCAGCTTTCAGACAGGGGATGAGCAGTACTTC
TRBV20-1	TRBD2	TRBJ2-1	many	CSAGGLAGSAASNEQFF	TGCAGTGCCGGCGGGCTAGCGGGTTCGGCCGCGTCGAATGAGCAGTTCTTC
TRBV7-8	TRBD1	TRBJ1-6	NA	CASSPLPGQVGSPLHF	TGTGCCAGCAGCCCTTTGCCGGGACAGGTCGGTTCACCCCTCCACTTT
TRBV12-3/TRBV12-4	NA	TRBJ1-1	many	CASSLGNTEAFF	TGTGCCAGCAGCTTGGGGAACACTGAAGCTTTCTTT
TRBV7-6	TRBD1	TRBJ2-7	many	CASSRDRESDEQYF	TGTGCCAGCAGCCGGGACAGGGAGTCGGACGAGCAGTACTTC
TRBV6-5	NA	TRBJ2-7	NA	CASSAPLGRGRYEQYF	TGTGCCAGCAGTGCCCCTTTGGGCAGGGGTCGCTACGAGCAGTACTTC
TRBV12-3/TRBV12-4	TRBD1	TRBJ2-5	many	CASRQGVQETQYF	TGTGCCAGCCGACAGGGGGTTCAAGAGACCCAGTACTTC
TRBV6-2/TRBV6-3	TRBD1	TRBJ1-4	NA	CASNQGQRNEKLFF	TGTGCCAGCAATCAGGGACAGCGTAATGAAAAACTGTTTTTT
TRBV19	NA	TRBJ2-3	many	CASSIGVGGNTDTQYF	TGTGCCAGTAGTATAGGGGTAGGAGGAAACACAGATACGCAGTATTTT
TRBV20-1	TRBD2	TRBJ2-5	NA	CSASNSGGLAGETQYF	TGCAGTGCTAGCAACTCAGGGGGACTAGCGGGAGAGACCCAGTACTTC
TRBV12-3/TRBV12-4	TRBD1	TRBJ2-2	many	CASSSDRAVYTGELFF	TGTGCCAGCAGTTCTGACAGGGCGGTATACACCGGGGAGCTGTTTTTT
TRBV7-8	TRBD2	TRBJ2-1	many	CASSLLPQSSGGTYNEQFF	TGTGCCAGCAGCTTACTCCCCCAGTCAAGCGGGGGGACCTACAATGAGCAGTTCTTC
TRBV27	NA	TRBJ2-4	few	CASSVGTSSTQYF	TGTGCCAGCAGCGTAGGCACTAGCAGCACTCAGTACTTC
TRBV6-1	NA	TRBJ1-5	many	CASITGFVSNQPQHF	TGTGCCAGCATAACAGGGTTCGTGAGCAATCAGCCCCAGCATTTT
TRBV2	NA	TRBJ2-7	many	CASSEQGGYMGEQYF	TGTGCCAGCAGTGAGCAGGGGGGCTATATGGGGGAGCAGTACTTC
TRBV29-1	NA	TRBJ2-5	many	CSVDGGGPSRETQYF	TGCAGCGTTGACGGAGGGGGCCCTTCAAGGGAGACCCAGTACTTC
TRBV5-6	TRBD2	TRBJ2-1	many	CASSLELADQEQFF	TGTGCCAGCAGCTTGGAACTAGCGGACCAGGAGCAGTTCTTC
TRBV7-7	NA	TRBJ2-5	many	CASSRSQTDQETQYF	TGTGCTAGCAGCCGCTCCCAGACAGATCAAGAGACCCAGTACTTC
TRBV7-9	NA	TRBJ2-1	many	CASSLTRRHLITEQFF	TGTGCCAGCAGCCTTACCCGTAGACATTTGATCACTGAGCAGTTCTTC
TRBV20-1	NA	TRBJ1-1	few	CSAREEQGRSSAFF	TGCAGTGCTAGAGAGGAGCAGGGAAGATCATCGGCTTTCTTT
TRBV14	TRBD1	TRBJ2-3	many	CASSPRGMDTQYF	TGTGCCAGCAGCCCCAGGGGGATGGATACGCAGTATTTT
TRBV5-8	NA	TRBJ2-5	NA	CASSPRATWGTQYF	TGTGCCAGCAGCCCCAGGGCCACCTGGGGGACCCAGTACTTC
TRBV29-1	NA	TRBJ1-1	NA	CSVRGGARTEAFF	TGCAGCGTGAGGGGGGGGGCTCGAACTGAAGCTTTCTTT
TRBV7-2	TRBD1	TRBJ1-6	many	CASSLTLTGASSYNSPLHF	TGTGCCAGCAGCTTAACCCTTACAGGGGCGAGCTCCTATAATTCACCCCTCCACTTT